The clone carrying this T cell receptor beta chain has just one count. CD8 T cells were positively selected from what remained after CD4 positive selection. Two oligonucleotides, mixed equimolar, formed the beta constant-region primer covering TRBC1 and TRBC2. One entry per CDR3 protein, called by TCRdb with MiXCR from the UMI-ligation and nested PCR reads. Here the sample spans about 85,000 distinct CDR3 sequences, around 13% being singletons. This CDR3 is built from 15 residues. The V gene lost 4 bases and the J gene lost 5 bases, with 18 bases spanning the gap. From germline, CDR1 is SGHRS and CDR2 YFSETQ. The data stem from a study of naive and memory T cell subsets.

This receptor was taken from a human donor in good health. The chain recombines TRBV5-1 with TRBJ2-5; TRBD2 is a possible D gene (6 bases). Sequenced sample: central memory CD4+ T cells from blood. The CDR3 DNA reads TGCGCCAGCAGCCATCCGGGACCCGGAGGGGAGACCCAGTACTTC. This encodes CASSHPGPGGETQYF.